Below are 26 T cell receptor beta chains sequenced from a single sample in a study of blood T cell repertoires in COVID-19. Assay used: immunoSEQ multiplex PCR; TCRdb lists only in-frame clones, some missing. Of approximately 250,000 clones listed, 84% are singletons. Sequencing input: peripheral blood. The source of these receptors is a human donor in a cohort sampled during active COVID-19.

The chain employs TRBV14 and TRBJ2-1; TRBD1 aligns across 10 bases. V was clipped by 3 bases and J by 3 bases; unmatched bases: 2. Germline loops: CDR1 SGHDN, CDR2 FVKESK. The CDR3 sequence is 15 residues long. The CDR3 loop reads CASSQRTGGYNEQFF. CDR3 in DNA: TGTGCCAGCAGCCAGAGGACAGGGGGCTACAATGAGCAGTTCTTC.

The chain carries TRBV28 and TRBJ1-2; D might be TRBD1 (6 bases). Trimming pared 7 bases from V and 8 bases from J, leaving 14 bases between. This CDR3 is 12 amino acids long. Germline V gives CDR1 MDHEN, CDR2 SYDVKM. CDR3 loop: CASTLGGKGYTF. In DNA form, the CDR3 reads TGTGCCAGCACCCTAGGGGGTAAGGGCTACACCTTC.

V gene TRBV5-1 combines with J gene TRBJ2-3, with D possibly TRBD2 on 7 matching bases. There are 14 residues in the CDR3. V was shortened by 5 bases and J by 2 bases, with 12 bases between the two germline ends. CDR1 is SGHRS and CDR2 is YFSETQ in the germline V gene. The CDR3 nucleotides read TGCGCCAGCAGTTCGGGGGGCATCACAGATACGCAGTATTTT. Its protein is CASSSGGITDTQYF.

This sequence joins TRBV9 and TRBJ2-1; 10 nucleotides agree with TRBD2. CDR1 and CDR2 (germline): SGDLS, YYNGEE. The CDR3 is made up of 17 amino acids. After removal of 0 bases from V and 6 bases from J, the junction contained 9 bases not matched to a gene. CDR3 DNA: TGTGCCAGCAGCGTAGGACACGGGACTAGCGTTTTCAATGAGCAGTTCTTC. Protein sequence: CASSVGHGTSVFNEQFF.

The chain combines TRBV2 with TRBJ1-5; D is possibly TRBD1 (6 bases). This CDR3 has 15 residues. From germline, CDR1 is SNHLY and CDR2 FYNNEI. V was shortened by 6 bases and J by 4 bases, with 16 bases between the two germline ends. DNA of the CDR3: TGTGCCAGCAGCGACCAGGGGCTCGGTAATCAGCCCCAGCATTTT. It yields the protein CASSDQGLGNQPQHF.

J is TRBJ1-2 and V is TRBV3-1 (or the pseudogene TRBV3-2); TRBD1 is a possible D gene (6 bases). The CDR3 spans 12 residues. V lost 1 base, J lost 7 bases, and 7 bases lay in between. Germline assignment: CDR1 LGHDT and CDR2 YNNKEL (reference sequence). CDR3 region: CASSQVGGGYTF. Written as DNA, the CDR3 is TGTGCCAGCAGCCAAGTAGGGGGTGGCTACACCTTC.

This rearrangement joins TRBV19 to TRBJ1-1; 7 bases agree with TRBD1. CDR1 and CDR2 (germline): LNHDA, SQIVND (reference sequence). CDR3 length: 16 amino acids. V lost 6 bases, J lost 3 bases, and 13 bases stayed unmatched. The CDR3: CASSIQGGLIDTEAFF. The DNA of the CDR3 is TGTGCCAGTAGCATCCAAGGGGGCCTTATAGACACTGAAGCTTTCTTT.

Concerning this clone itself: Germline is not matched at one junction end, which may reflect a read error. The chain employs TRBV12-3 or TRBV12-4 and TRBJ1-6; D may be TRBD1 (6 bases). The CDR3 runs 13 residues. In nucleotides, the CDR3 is TGTGCCAGCCATACAGGGTATACTTCACCCCTCCACTTT. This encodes CASHTGYTSPLHF.

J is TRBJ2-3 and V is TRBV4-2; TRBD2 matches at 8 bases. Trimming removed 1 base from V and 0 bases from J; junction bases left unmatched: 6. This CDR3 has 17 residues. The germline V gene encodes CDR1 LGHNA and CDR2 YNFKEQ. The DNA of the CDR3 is TGTGCCAGCAGCCAAGGGGCGGGAGGCTTTAGCACAGATACGCAGTATTTT. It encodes CASSQGAGGFSTDTQYF.

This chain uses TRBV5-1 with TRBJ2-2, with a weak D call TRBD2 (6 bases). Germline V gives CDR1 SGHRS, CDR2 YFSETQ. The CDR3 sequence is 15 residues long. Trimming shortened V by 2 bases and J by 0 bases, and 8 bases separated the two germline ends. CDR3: CASSLIAANTGELFF. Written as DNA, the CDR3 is TGCGCCAGCAGCTTAATAGCGGCGAACACCGGGGAGCTGTTTTTT.

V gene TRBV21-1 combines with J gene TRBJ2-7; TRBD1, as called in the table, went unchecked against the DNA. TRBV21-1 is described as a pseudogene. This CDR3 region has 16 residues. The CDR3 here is CASSEQPGQGTDEQYF. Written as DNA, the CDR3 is TGTGCCAGCAGCGAACAACCGGGACAGGGGACGGACGAGCAGTACTTC.

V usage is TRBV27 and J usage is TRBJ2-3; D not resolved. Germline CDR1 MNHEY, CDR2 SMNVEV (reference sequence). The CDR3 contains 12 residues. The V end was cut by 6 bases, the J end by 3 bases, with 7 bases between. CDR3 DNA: TGTGCCAGCAGGACGAGGACAGATACGCAGTATTTT. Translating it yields CASRTRTDTQYF.

The CDR3 region has the DNA TGTGCCAGCAGCTTAGGGGACAGCGCAAACTATGGCTACACCTTC. It translates to CASSLGDSANYGYTF. This chain links TRBV7-2 with TRBJ1-2; the match to TRBD1 covers 7 bases. The CDR3 has 15 residues. The V gene end was trimmed by 1 base and the J gene end by 2 bases; junction bases not matched to a gene: 4. CDR1 and CDR2 (germline): SGHTA, FQGNSA. Filled out from reference TRBV7-2 and TRBJ1-2, the complete variable domain reads GAGVSQSPSNKVTEKGKDVELRCDPISGHTALYWYRQSLGQGLEFLIYFQGNSAPDKSGLPSDRFSAERTGGSVSTLTIQRTQQEDSAVYLCASSLGDSANYGYTFGSGTRLTVV.

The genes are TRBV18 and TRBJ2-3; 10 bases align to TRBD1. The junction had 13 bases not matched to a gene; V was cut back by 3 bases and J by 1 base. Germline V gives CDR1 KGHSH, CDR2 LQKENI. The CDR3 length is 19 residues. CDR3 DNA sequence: TGTGCCAGCTCACCCGTGAGATTTGACAGGGGGCGCGGCACAGATACGCAGTATTTT. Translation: CASSPVRFDRGRGTDTQYF.

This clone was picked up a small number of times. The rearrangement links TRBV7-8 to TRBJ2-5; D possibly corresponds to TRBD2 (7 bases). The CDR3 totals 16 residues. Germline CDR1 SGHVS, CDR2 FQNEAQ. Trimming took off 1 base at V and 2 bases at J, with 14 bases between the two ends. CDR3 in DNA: TGTGCCAGCAGCTTAGGTTTTGCGGGGGCACAAGAGACCCAGTACTTC. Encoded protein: CASSLGFAGAQETQYF.

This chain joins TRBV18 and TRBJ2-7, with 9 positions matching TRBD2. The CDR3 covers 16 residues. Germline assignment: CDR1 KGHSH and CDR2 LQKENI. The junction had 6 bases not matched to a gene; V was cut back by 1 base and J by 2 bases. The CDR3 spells CASSPLLAGGPYEQYF. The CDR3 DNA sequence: TGTGCCAGCTCACCACTGCTTGCGGGGGGGCCCTACGAGCAGTACTTC. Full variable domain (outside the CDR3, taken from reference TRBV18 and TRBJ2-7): NAGVMQNPRHLVRRRGQEARLRCSPMKGHSHVYWYRQLPEEGLKFMVYLQKENIIDESGMPKERFSAEFPKEGPSILRIQQVVRGDSAAYFCASSPLLAGGPYEQYFGPGTRLTVT.

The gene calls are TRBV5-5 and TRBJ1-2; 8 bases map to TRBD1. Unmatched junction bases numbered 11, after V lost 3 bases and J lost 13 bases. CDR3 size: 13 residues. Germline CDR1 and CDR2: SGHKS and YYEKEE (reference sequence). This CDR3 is CASSWTGQVFVTF. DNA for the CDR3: TGTGCCAGCAGCTGGACGGGACAGGTATTCGTCACCTTC.

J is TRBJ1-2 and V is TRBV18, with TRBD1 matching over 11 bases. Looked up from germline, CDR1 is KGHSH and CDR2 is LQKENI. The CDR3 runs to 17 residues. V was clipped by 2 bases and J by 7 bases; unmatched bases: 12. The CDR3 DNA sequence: TGTGCCAGCTCACCATCGGGACAGGGGGTTTCCCCCGGTGGCTACACCTTC. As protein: CASSPSGQGVSPGGYTF. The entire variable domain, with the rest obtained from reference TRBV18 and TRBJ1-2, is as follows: NAGVMQNPRHLVRRRGQEARLRCSPMKGHSHVYWYRQLPEEGLKFMVYLQKENIIDESGMPKERFSAEFPKEGPSILRIQQVVRGDSAAYFCASSPSGQGVSPGGYTFGSGTRLTVV.

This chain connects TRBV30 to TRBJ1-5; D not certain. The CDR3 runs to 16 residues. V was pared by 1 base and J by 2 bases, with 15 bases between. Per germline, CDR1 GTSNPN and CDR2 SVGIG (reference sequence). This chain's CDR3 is CAWSASGPAGNQPQHF. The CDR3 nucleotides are TGTGCCTGGAGTGCAAGTGGCCCCGCGGGCAATCAGCCCCAGCATTTT.

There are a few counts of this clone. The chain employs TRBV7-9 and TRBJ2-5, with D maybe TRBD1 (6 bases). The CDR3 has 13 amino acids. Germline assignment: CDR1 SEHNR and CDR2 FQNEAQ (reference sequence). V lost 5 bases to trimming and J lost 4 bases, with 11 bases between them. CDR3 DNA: TGTGCCAGCAGCCACAGGGTTGGAGAGACCCAGTACTTC. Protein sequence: CASSHRVGETQYF.

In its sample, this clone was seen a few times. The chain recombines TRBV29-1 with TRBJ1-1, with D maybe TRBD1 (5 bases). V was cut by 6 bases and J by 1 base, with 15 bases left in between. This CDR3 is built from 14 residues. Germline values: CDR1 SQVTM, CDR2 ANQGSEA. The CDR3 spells CSVRREGTNTEAFF. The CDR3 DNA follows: TGCAGCGTCAGAAGGGAGGGGACGAACACTGAAGCTTTCTTT.

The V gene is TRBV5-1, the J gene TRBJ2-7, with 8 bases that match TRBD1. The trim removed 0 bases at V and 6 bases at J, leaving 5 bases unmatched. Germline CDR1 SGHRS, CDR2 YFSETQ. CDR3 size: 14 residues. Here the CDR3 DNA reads TGCGCCAGCAGCTTGGGGCAGGGGGCGAGCGAGCAGTACTTC. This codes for CASSLGQGASEQYF. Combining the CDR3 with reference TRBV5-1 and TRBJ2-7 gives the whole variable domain KAGVTQTPRYLIKTRGQQVTLSCSPISGHRSVSWYQQTPGQGLQFLFEYFSETQRNKGNFPGRFSGRQFSNSRSEMNVSTLELGDSALYLCASSLGQGASEQYFGPGTRLTVT.

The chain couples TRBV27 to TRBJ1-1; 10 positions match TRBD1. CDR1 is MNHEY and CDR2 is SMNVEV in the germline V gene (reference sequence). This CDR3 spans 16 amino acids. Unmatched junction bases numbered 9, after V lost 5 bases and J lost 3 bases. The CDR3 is CASSPEWTGGYTEAFF. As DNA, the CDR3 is TGTGCCAGCAGTCCCGAGTGGACAGGGGGGTACACTGAAGCTTTCTTT.

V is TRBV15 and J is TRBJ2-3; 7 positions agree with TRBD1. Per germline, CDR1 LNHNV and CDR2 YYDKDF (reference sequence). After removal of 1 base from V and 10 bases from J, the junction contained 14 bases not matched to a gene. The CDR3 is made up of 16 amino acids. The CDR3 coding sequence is TGTGCCACCAGCAGAGGAGACAGGGCCCCGGGGCGATCGCAGTATTTT. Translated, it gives CATSRGDRAPGRSQYF.

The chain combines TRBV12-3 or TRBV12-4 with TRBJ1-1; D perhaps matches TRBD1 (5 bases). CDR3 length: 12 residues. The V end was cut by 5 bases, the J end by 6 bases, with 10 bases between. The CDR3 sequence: CASSQGSSEAFF. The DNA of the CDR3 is TGTGCCAGCAGTCAGGGTTCCTCTGAAGCTTTCTTT.

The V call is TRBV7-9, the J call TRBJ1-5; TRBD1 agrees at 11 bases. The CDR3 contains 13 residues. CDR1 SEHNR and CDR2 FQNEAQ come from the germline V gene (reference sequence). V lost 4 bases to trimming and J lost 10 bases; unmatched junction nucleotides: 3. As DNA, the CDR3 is TGTGCCAGCAGCTCGGACAGGGGGCAACCCCAGCATTTT. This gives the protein CASSSDRGQPQHF.